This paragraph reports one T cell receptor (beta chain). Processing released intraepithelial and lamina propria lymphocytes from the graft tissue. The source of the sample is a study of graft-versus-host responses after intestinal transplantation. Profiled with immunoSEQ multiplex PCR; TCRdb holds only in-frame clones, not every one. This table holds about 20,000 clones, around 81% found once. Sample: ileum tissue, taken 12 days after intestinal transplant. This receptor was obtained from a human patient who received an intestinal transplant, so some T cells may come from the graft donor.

The CDR3 DNA reads TGTGCCAGCAGTGTGGGGGCAGCAGCCCTCAATGAGCAGTTCTTC. It codes for CASSVGAAALNEQFF. This chain connects TRBV2 to TRBJ2-1, with D perhaps TRBD1 (6 bases). Germline V gives CDR1 SNHLY, CDR2 FYNNEI. The CDR3 loop spans 15 amino acids. Trimming cost V 4 bases and J 6 bases, with 16 bases left between them.